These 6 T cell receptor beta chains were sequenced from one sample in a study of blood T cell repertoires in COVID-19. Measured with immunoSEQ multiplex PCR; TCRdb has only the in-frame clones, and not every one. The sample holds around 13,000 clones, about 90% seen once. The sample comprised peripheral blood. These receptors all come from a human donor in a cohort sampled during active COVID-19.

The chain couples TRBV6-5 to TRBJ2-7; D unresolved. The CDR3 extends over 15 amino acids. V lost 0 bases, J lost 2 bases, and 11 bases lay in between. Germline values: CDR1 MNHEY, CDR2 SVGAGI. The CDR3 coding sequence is TGTGCCAGCAGTTACTCCTTTCCACTAACCTACGAGCAGTACTTC. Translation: CASSYSFPLTYEQYF.

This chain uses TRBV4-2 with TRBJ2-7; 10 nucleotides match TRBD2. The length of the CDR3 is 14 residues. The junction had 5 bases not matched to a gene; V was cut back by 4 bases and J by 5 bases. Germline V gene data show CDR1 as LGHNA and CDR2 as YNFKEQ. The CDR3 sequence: CASSPSGGRDEQYF. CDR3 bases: TGTGCCAGCAGCCCTAGCGGGGGTCGGGACGAGCAGTACTTC.

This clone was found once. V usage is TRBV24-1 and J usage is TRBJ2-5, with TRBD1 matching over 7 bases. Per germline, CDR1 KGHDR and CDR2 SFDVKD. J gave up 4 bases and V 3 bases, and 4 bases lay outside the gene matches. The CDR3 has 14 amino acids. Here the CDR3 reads CATSDPTGRETQYF. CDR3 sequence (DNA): TGTGCCACCAGTGATCCGACAGGGAGAGAGACCCAGTACTTC.

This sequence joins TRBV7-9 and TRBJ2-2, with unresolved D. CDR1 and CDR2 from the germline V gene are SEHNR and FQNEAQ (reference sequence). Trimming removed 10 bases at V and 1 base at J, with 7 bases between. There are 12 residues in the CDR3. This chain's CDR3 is CATYRNTGELFF. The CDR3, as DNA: TGTGCCACTTACAGGAACACCGGGGAGCTGTTTTTT.

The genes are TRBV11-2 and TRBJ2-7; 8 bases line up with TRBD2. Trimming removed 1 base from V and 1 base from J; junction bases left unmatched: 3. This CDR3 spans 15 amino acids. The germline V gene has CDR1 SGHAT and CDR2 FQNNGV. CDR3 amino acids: CASSLVVAGSYEQYF. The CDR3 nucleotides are TGTGCCAGCAGCTTAGTGGTAGCGGGATCCTACGAGCAGTACTTC.

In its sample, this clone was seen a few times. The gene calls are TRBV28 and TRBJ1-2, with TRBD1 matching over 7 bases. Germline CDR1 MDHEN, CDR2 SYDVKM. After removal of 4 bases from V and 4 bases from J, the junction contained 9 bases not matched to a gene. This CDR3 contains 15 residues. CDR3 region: CASSSSGQSLYGYTF. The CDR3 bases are TGTGCCAGCAGTTCCTCGGGACAGTCCCTCTATGGCTACACCTTC.